These T cell receptor beta chains were read from a single sample in a study of T cell changes during pregnancy in multiple sclerosis. Profiled with immunoSEQ multiplex PCR; TCRdb holds only in-frame clones, not every one. The table includes around 80,000 clones, 94% detected once. The specimen was peripheral blood, collected in the second trimester of pregnancy. The receptors here all came from a female donor in good health, enrolled as a control in a pregnancy study. The CDR3 runs from the conserved cysteine through the conserved F or W. The order of the fields is V gene, J gene, clone size, D gene, CDR3 DNA, CDR3 protein. D genes are given only for firm matches. Size tells how often a clone was seen (once, few, many) or the class of an expanded clone, and some rows leave it out.

>TRBV19|TRBJ2-7|-|TRBD2
TGTGCCAGTAGTCCCCGGTCACTAGCGGGAGTTCACGAGCAGTACTTC
CASSPRSLAGVHEQYF
>TRBV4-1|TRBJ2-5|once|TRBD2
TGCGCCAGCAGTCCGACTAGCGGCACAAGGACCCAGTACTTC
CASSPTSGTRTQYF
>TRBV6-5|TRBJ2-7|-|-
TGTGCCAGCAGTCCTTCCTCTTATACCTACGAGCAGTACTTC
CASSPSSYTYEQYF
>TRBV7-2|TRBJ2-1|-|TRBD1
TGTGCCAGCAGCTCGGACAGGGGATCCTACAATGAGCAGTTCTTC
CASSSDRGSYNEQFF
>TRBV9|TRBJ2-5|-|TRBD2
TGTGCCAGCAGCCCCGGGCCCCGGGAGGGAGAGACCCAGTACTTC
CASSPGPREGETQYF
>TRBV11-2|TRBJ1-3|-|-
TGTGCCAGCAGCCCCTCGGGGCGGGAGGACCCTATATATTTT
CASSPSGREDPIYF
>TRBV6-1|TRBJ2-7|-|TRBD2
TGTGCCAGCAGTGTCCGGACTAGCGGGAGGCTCTACGAGCAGTACTTC
CASSVRTSGRLYEQYF
>TRBV15|TRBJ2-3|-|-
TGTGCCACCAGCAGCATCGAGGGAGATACGCAGTATTTT
CATSSIEGDTQYF
>TRBV5-8|TRBJ1-5|-|TRBD1
TGTGCCAGCAGCTTGGGGGGCAGGGGGCACCAGCCCCAGCATTTT
CASSLGGRGHQPQHF
>TRBV19|TRBJ2-2|-|TRBD2
TGTGCCAGTAGTCCTCATTCTAGCGGCGGGGAGCTGTTTTTT
CASSPHSSGGELFF
>TRBV5-1|TRBJ1-3|-|-
TGCGCCAGCAGCTTGGATGGAGGGACTGGAAACACCATATATTTT
CASSLDGGTGNTIYF
>TRBV18|TRBJ2-5|-|-
TGTGCCAGCTCACCACTGGACTCCGGGGAGACCCAGTACTTC
CASSPLDSGETQYF
>TRBV6-5|TRBJ2-1|-|TRBD1
TGTGCCAGCAGTTACTCGGGACAGAGCTCCTACAATGAGCAGTTCTTC
CASSYSGQSSYNEQFF
>TRBV11-3|TRBJ2-1|-|TRBD2
TGTGCCAGCAGTTACGCTAGCGGGACATACAATGAGCAGTTCTTC
CASSYASGTYNEQFF
>TRBV14|TRBJ2-7|-|TRBD2
TGTGCCAGCAGCCATCAACCCGGGGGGTCCCCCGCCTACGAGCAGTACTTC
CASSHQPGGSPAYEQYF
>TRBV7-8|TRBJ2-5|-|-
TGTGCCAGCAGCCTCACCCAGCGGCAAGAGACCCAGTACTTC
CASSLTQRQETQYF
>TRBV28|TRBJ2-7|-|-
TGTGCCAGCATCCCGAGAGGGGGCTACGAGCAGTACTTC
CASIPRGGYEQYF
>TRBV28|TRBJ1-2|-|TRBD1
TGTGCCAGCAGCTGGGACAGAAACTATGGCTACACCTTC
CASSWDRNYGYTF
>TRBV5-1|TRBJ2-2|once|TRBD2
TGCGCCAGCAGCTCAACCCTACTAGCGGGCAGCACCGGGGAGCTGTTTTTT
CASSSTLLAGSTGELFF
>TRBV28|TRBJ1-2|-|-
TGTGCCAGCAGTACTCAGGGGTATGGCTACACCTTC
CASSTQGYGYTF
>TRBV28|TRBJ2-7|-|TRBD1
TGTGCCAGCAAGGGGACAGGGGACTCCTACGAGCAGTACTTC
CASKGTGDSYEQYF
>TRBV28|TRBJ1-4|-|-
TGTGCCAGCAGCCAGGTGGGGCGTTCTAATGAAAAACTGTTTTTT
CASSQVGRSNEKLFF
>TRBV27|TRBJ2-5|-|TRBD2
TGTGCCAGCAGCCCCATCCGGGGTAGCGGGAGGGCCGGGGGAGAGACCCAGTACTTC
CASSPIRGSGRAGGETQYF
>TRBV28|TRBJ2-3|once|-
TGTGCCAGCAGTGAGTTACATACGCAGTATTTT
CASSELHTQYF
>TRBV6-5|TRBJ2-7|-|-
TGTGCCAGCAGTTACTATCGGGGGAATATCTACGAGCAGTACTTC
CASSYYRGNIYEQYF
>TRBV5-1|TRBJ2-3|-|TRBD1
TGCGCCAGCAGCCCAGACAGGGTCAACTCATATACGCAGTATTTT
CASSPDRVNSYTQYF
>TRBV28|TRBJ2-5|-|TRBD2
TGTGCCAGCAGTAAGGGGACTAGCGGGAGTAATTGGGAGACCCAGTACTTC
CASSKGTSGSNWETQYF
>TRBV5-1|TRBJ2-1|-|-
TGCGCCAGCAGCGTGACTGGACTTGCCTACAATGAGCAGTTCTTC
CASSVTGLAYNEQFF
>TRBV5-6|TRBJ2-4|-|TRBD1
TGTGCCAGCAGCTTGACGGGACAGGGGACAAACATTCAGTACTTC
CASSLTGQGTNIQYF
>TRBV5-6|TRBJ1-2|once|TRBD1
TGTGCCAGCAGCCACACCGGACAGGGCTATGGCTACACCTTC
CASSHTGQGYGYTF
>TRBV7-9|TRBJ2-5|-|-
TGTGCCAGCGTTGGCCCCGCCCAAGAGACCCAGTACTTC
CASVGPAQETQYF
>TRBV10-2|TRBJ2-7|-|TRBD1
TGCGCCAGCAGTGCGACAGGGAGAGTGTCCTACGAGCAGTACTTC
CASSATGRVSYEQYF
>TRBV27|TRBJ1-5|-|-
TGTGCCAGCAGCCGATACCGGACAGATCATAGCAATCAGCCCCAGCATTTT
CASSRYRTDHSNQPQHF
>TRBV21-1|TRBJ1-2|few|-
TGTGCCAGCAGCAAAGATAGGGGGCTGAAAGGCTACACCTTC
CASSKDRGLKGYTF
>TRBV5-1|TRBJ2-3|-|-
TGCGCCAGCAGCTTGGTGTCAAGCACAGATACGCAGTATTTT
CASSLVSSTDTQYF
>TRBV18|TRBJ1-4|-|-
TGTGCCAGCTCACCAGAGGGAGCGGAAAAACTGTTTTTT
CASSPEGAEKLFF
>TRBV7-9|TRBJ2-7|once|-
TGTGCCAGCAGCCCTACAGGGCGGTACGAGCAGTACTTC
CASSPTGRYEQYF
>TRBV11-2|TRBJ2-1|-|TRBD2
TGTGCCAGCAGCCGCGGACTAGCGGAATACAATGAGCAGTTCTTC
CASSRGLAEYNEQFF
>TRBV5-1|TRBJ2-1|-|-
TGCGCCAGCAGCGTCGGGACAAACTCCTACAATGAGCAGTTCTTC
CASSVGTNSYNEQFF
>TRBV5-1|TRBJ2-3|-|-
TGCGCCAGCAGCGGGGACTTAGGCACAGATACGCAGTATTTT
CASSGDLGTDTQYF
>TRBV11-2|TRBJ2-1|-|TRBD2
TGTGCCAGCAGCTTAACCCTTAGCGGGAAGGTCTATGAGCAGTTCTTC
CASSLTLSGKVYEQFF
>TRBV2|TRBJ1-1|-|-
TGTGCCAGCAGTGAAAACGAGGCGAACACTGAAGCTTTCTTT
CASSENEANTEAFF
>TRBV5-4|TRBJ2-2|-|TRBD1
TGTGCCAGCAGCCTCCCCGGGACAGGGCTGGGCGGGGAGCTGTTTTTT
CASSLPGTGLGGELFF
>TRBV19|TRBJ2-7|-|TRBD1
TGTGCCAGTAGTACCCCGGACAGGGCGTCGATACAGTACTTC
CASSTPDRASIQYF
>TRBV11-2|TRBJ2-1|-|-
TGTGCCAGCAGCTTAGACCGAGGACGGACTAATGAGCAGTTCTTC
CASSLDRGRTNEQFF
>TRBV7-9|TRBJ2-7|-|-
TGTGCCAGCAGCTCCGGACAAACCTACGAGCAGTACTTC
CASSSGQTYEQYF